Listed below are T cell receptor beta chains from one sample, sequenced in a study of cytomegalovirus exposure and HLA in healthy donors. The method was immunoSEQ multiplex PCR; TCRdb's version includes in-frame clones alone and lacks a portion of them. The profile covers about 190,000 clones, with about 81% appearing a single time and 4.5% to 5.5% taken by the ten largest. The sample consisted of PBMCs. All receptors derive from a young man in good health and CMV-seropositive. The CDR3 runs from the conserved cysteine through the conserved F or W. A D gene is named only where the DNA matches it firmly. Not every row has a clone size; where given, it reads once, few, many or a size class.

size	V	J	D	CDR3	DNA
NA	TRBV29-1	TRBJ2-1	TRBD1	CSVKLGQGVFWEQFF	TGCAGCGTCAAGCTGGGACAGGGGGTGTTTTGGGAGCAGTTCTTC
few	TRBV6-6	TRBJ1-1	TRBD1	CASSSGGVRANTEAFF	TGTGCCAGCAGCTCAGGGGGCGTAAGGGCGAACACTGAAGCTTTCTTT
NA	TRBV9	TRBJ2-2	NA	CASSVGQVTGELFF	TGTGCCAGCAGCGTAGGGCAGGTCACCGGGGAGCTGTTTTTT
NA	TRBV6-5	TRBJ1-1	NA	CASTQGRLYTEAFF	TGTGCCAGCACGCAGGGAAGGTTGTACACTGAAGCTTTCTTT
once	TRBV7-9	TRBJ1-1	NA	CASSPHGTMNTEAFF	TGTGCCAGCAGCCCCCATGGGACAATGAACACTGAAGCTTTCTTT
NA	TRBV2	TRBJ2-7	TRBD1	CASTTRDRAYEQYF	TGTGCCAGCACTACCCGGGACAGGGCCTACGAGCAGTACTTC
NA	TRBV18	TRBJ2-7	TRBD1	CASSLGTGYYEQYF	TGTGCCAGCTCACTCGGGACAGGGTACTACGAGCAGTACTTC
NA	TRBV30	TRBJ1-2	NA	CAWTRQGRSYGYTF	TGTGCCTGGACCCGCCAGGGCAGAAGCTATGGCTACACCTTC
NA	TRBV15	TRBJ2-1	NA	CATSRGSTREQFF	TGTGCCACCAGCAGAGGTAGTACGAGGGAGCAGTTCTTC
NA	TRBV4-2	TRBJ1-4	NA	CASSQDAGVNEKLFF	TGTGCCAGCAGCCAAGATGCAGGGGTTAATGAAAAACTGTTTTTT
NA	TRBV5-1	TRBJ2-7	NA	CASSLGGNPYEQYF	TGCGCCAGCAGCTTGGGCGGGAACCCCTACGAGCAGTACTTC
NA	TRBV4-1	TRBJ2-1	TRBD2	CASSQGLAGLNEQFF	TGCGCCAGCAGCCAGGGACTAGCGGGACTCAATGAGCAGTTCTTC
NA	TRBV5-4	TRBJ2-5	NA	CASSFSGGSETQYF	TGTGCCAGCAGCTTCTCGGGTGGGAGTGAGACCCAGTACTTC
NA	TRBV28	TRBJ1-2	NA	CASSQHTVRGYTF	TGTGCCAGCAGTCAACACACAGTCCGTGGCTACACCTTC
once	TRBV7-9	TRBJ1-1	NA	CASSRTANTEAFF	TGTGCCAGCAGCCGGACAGCTAACACTGAAGCTTTCTTT
NA	TRBV4-1	TRBJ2-7	NA	CASSRGPGLFGEQYF	TGCGCCAGCAGCCGAGGACCCGGACTGTTCGGGGAGCAGTACTTC
once	TRBV2	TRBJ2-7	NA	CASKRESEQYF	TGTGCCAGCAAGAGGGAAAGTGAGCAGTACTTC
NA	TRBV20-1	TRBJ2-5	NA	CSARIVRFRYF	TGCAGTGCTAGAATAGTGCGGTTCCGGTACTTC
NA	TRBV25-1	TRBJ1-2	TRBD1	CASSSRTGGYGYTF	TGTGCCAGCAGCTCGAGGACAGGGGGCTATGGCTACACCTTC
NA	TRBV5-1	TRBJ2-4	TRBD1	CASSLGQGDGNIQYF	TGCGCCAGCAGCTTGGGACAGGGGGATGGAAACATTCAGTACTTC
NA	TRBV10-3	TRBJ1-1	NA	CAISDRGKAFF	TGTGCCATCAGTGATAGAGGGAAGGCTTTCTTT
few	TRBV7-2	TRBJ2-1	NA	CASSPGQVGEQFF	TGTGCCAGCAGCCCCGGCCAGGTCGGTGAGCAGTTCTTC
NA	TRBV4-2	TRBJ2-7	TRBD1	CASSRFVTGGAYEQYF	TGTGCCAGCAGCCGCTTCGTCACAGGGGGCGCCTACGAGCAGTACTTC
once	TRBV5-6	TRBJ2-3	TRBD2	CASSLAGLAGGFTDTQYF	TGTGCCAGCAGCTTGGCCGGGCTAGCGGGAGGGTTCACAGATACGCAGTATTTT
NA	TRBV4-3	TRBJ2-1	TRBD2	CASSHLASGASNEQFF	TGCGCCAGCAGCCATCTAGCCAGCGGGGCCAGCAATGAGCAGTTCTTC
once	TRBV6-5	TRBJ2-5	NA	CASSYTLDRQETQYF	TGTGCCAGCAGTTACACCCTGGACAGACAAGAGACCCAGTACTTC
once	TRBV5-4	TRBJ2-1	TRBD1	CASSSGQVVAGEQFF	TGTGCCAGCAGCTCGGGACAGGTCGTTGCGGGGGAGCAGTTCTTC
NA	TRBV5-1	TRBJ1-2	TRBD1	CASSLAGTVYGYTF	TGCGCCAGCAGCTTGGCCGGGACAGTATATGGCTACACCTTC
NA	TRBV9	TRBJ1-2	TRBD1	CASSVGRTGMDGYTF	TGTGCCAGCAGCGTCGGAAGGACAGGGATGGATGGCTACACCTTC
NA	TRBV19	TRBJ1-5	TRBD1	CASSGGTGGQPQHF	TGTGCCAGTAGTGGGGGGACAGGGGGACAGCCCCAGCATTTT
NA	TRBV21-1	TRBJ2-7	NA	CAGTKPGLAIQLISYEQYF	TGTGCCGGCACCAAACCGGGACTAGCCATACAACTTATCTCCTACGAGCAGTACTTC
NA	TRBV7-3	TRBJ2-2	TRBD2	CASSWRGGPGELFF	TGTGCCAGCAGCTGGCGGGGGGGTCCCGGGGAGCTGTTTTTT
few	TRBV11-2	TRBJ2-7	TRBD2	CASSLVRTSGSSSYEQYF	TGTGCCAGCAGCTTAGTTCGGACTAGCGGGAGCTCTTCCTACGAGCAGTACTTC
NA	TRBV6-5	TRBJ1-1	TRBD1	CASSQGAWGNTEAFF	TGTGCCAGCAGCCAGGGGGCATGGGGGAACACTGAAGCTTTCTTT
NA	TRBV30	TRBJ2-1	TRBD1	CAWAGTGGGEQFF	TGTGCCTGGGCCGGGACAGGGGGAGGTGAGCAGTTCTTC
NA	TRBV11-3	TRBJ1-2	NA	CASSPRSPQTCNYGYTF	TGTGCCAGCAGCCCGAGATCCCCGCAGACATGTAACTATGGCTACACCTTC
NA	TRBV19	TRBJ2-5	NA	CASSRQASQETQYF	TGTGCCAGTAGTAGACAGGCTAGCCAAGAGACCCAGTACTTC
NA	TRBV5-1	TRBJ2-7	TRBD1	CASSSPGTGGSEQYF	TGCGCCAGCAGTAGCCCCGGGACAGGGGGCTCCGAGCAGTACTTC
NA	TRBV15	TRBJ1-2	NA	CATSRAGVENGYTF	TGTGCCACCAGCAGAGCGGGGGTTGAAAACGGCTACACCTTC
NA	TRBV30	TRBJ2-7	NA	CACFRDKEVVQYF	TGTGCCTGCTTCCGGGACAAGGAGGTGGTGCAGTACTTC
once	TRBV5-1	TRBJ2-2	NA	CASSLEGGQNTGELFF	TGCGCCAGCAGCTTGGAGGGAGGACAGAACACCGGGGAGCTGTTTTTT
NA	TRBV11-2	TRBJ2-1	TRBD2	CASTLGTTNEQFF	TGTGCCAGCACCCTAGGGACTACCAATGAGCAGTTCTTC
NA	TRBV9	TRBJ2-7	NA	CASSVDSTGFYEQYF	TGTGCCAGCAGCGTAGACAGTACAGGGTTCTACGAGCAGTACTTC
NA	TRBV5-6	TRBJ2-5	NA	CASSGSGGGETQYF	TGTGCCAGCAGCGGCTCAGGGGGAGGAGAGACCCAGTACTTC
few	TRBV6-5	TRBJ2-5	TRBD1	CASSYRRTGAEETQYF	TGTGCCAGCAGTTACCGACGGACAGGGGCGGAAGAGACCCAGTACTTC
NA	TRBV19	TRBJ2-7	NA	CASSMRAGEQYF	TGTGCCAGTAGTATGCGGGCGGGAGAGCAGTACTTC
NA	TRBV7-6	TRBJ2-5	NA	CASSLGTTQETQYF	TGTGCCAGCAGCTTAGGTACAACCCAAGAGACCCAGTACTTC
NA	TRBV30	TRBJ2-7	NA	CAWSVVSSSEQYF	TGTGCCTGGAGTGTGGTTAGCAGTTCCGAGCAGTACTTC
NA	TRBV6-5	TRBJ2-1	TRBD2	CASSYDSGGEQFF	TGTGCCAGCAGTTACGATTCGGGGGGTGAGCAGTTCTTC
NA	TRBV30	TRBJ1-3	NA	CAWSPVSGNTIYF	TGTGCCTGGAGTCCCGTATCTGGAAACACCATATATTTT
NA	TRBV2	TRBJ1-2	NA	CASSPRGYGYTF	TGTGCCAGCAGTCCCAGGGGTTACGGCTACACCTTC
NA	TRBV11-2	TRBJ2-5	TRBD2	CASSLTSGRGETQYF	TGTGCCAGCAGCCTCACTAGCGGGAGAGGAGAGACCCAGTACTTC
few	TRBV5-1	TRBJ2-5	TRBD2	CASSLPRLAGGEETQYF	TGCGCCAGCAGCCTGCCTCGACTAGCGGGGGGCGAAGAGACCCAGTACTTC
NA	TRBV11-2	TRBJ1-2	TRBD1	CASSSDRVNGYTF	TGTGCCAGCAGCTCTGACAGGGTGAATGGCTACACCTTC
NA	TRBV7-9	TRBJ2-3	TRBD1	CASSDVTGGDTQYF	TGTGCCAGCAGCGACGTCACAGGGGGAGATACGCAGTATTTT
NA	TRBV6-4	TRBJ2-1	NA	CASSVFVGGNEQFF	TGTGCCAGCAGTGTTTTTGTAGGAGGGAATGAGCAGTTCTTC
NA	TRBV28	TRBJ2-7	TRBD1	CAVNPGQSYEQYF	TGTGCCGTTAATCCGGGACAGTCCTACGAGCAGTACTTC
NA	TRBV7-2	TRBJ1-2	NA	CASSLGANYGYTF	TGTGCCAGCAGCTTAGGAGCTAACTATGGCTACACCTTC